These 28 T cell receptor beta chains were sequenced from one sample in a study of response to subunit inactivated influenza vaccine (dated by TCRdb to the late 2010s). Library prep was done by RT-PCR. The sample was run on an Illumina HiSeq 2500. Using fastp at Q25 and MiXCR, TCRdb reprocessed the public reads and kept productive beta chains. Each record represents a unique CDR3 protein, reported with the most common genes and DNA among its rows. Counted in this sample were about 650,000 distinct CDR3 sequences; approximately 14% of them appeared once. The leading ten clones occupy around 10% of the sample. This specimen consisted of PBMCs from blood, obtained about 11 days after vaccination. The origin of the receptors is a man aged 50-59 years who received an inactivated influenza vaccine. Donor details come from another sample of the same person, matched by shared clones.

This clonotype was seen more than once but under ten times. The chain links TRBV28 to TRBJ1-1, with D unclear. This CDR3 is built from 13 residues. The V end was cut by 6 bases, the J end by 5 bases, with 13 bases between. Germline assignment: CDR1 MDHEN and CDR2 SYDVKM. The CDR3 coding sequence is TGTGCCAGCAGATATCCTCTTAGTACTGAAGCTTTCTTT. It yields the protein CASRYPLSTEAFF.

This clonotype occurred many times. The V and J genes are TRBV6-2 or TRBV6-3 and TRBJ2-3; 10 bases align to TRBD2. This CDR3 has 23 amino acids. With V trimmed by 0 bases and J by 0 bases, 21 bases remained unmatched. Germline V gene data show CDR1 as MNHEY and CDR2 as SVGEGT. In nucleotides, the CDR3 is TGTGCCAGCAGTTACTCGAGTATCAGGAGCGCTAGCGGGGGCCCAATTAGCACAGATACGCAGTATTTT. Amino acids: CASSYSSIRSASGGPISTDTQYF.

The chain employs TRBV27 and TRBJ1-3; 7 nucleotides match TRBD1. The CDR3 has 15 residues. V dropped 5 bases and J dropped 3; count of bases not matched to a gene: 7. Germline V lookup: CDR1 MNHEY, CDR2 SMNVEV (reference sequence). CDR3 in DNA: TGTGCCAGCAGTAAATACAGGGGTGGTGGAAACACCATATATTTT. Translated: CASSKYRGGGNTIYF.

The chain is built from TRBV20-1 and TRBJ2-1; 8 positions agree with TRBD2. Trimming took 5 bases from V and 5 from J; bases not matched to a gene: 11. This CDR3 region has 15 residues. The germline V gene has CDR1 DFQATT and CDR2 SNEGSKA (reference sequence). The CDR3 sequence: CSALASGFSNNEQFF. CDR3 coding DNA: TGCAGTGCTCTGGCTAGCGGGTTTAGCAACAATGAGCAGTTCTTC.

The chain uses TRBV2 and TRBJ2-2, with D hard to call. The V end was cut by 3 bases, the J end by 4 bases, with 6 bases between. The CDR3 runs to 13 residues. Germline V gene lookup returns CDR1 SNHLY and CDR2 FYNNEI. CDR3 bases: TGTGCCAGCAGTGATCGGCTCACCGGGGAGCTGTTTTTT. Its translation is CASSDRLTGELFF. The variable domain in full, with the rest retrieved from reference TRBV2 and TRBJ2-2, is EPEVTQTPSHQVTQMGQEVILRCVPISNHLYFYWYRQILGQKVEFLVSFYNNEISEKSEIFDDQFSVERPDGSNFTLKIRSTKLEDSAMYFCASSDRLTGELFFGEGSRLTVL.

The CDR3 protein is CASGDRGDYGYTF. The CDR3 bases are TGTGCCAGCGGGGACAGGGGGGACTATGGCTACACCTTC. The gene calls are TRBV6-1 and TRBJ1-2; the match to TRBD1 covers 11 bases. Germline CDR1 reads MNHNS; CDR2 reads SASEGT. The CDR3 spans 13 residues. V gave up 8 bases and J gave up 3 bases; unmatched junction bases: 2.

This clonotype came up many times. The J gene is TRBJ1-1, the V gene TRBV7-6; no definite D call. The germline gives CDR1 SGHVS, CDR2 FNYEAQ. Trimming removed 5 bases at V and 4 bases at J, with 11 bases between. CDR3 length: 13 amino acids. The chain's CDR3 is CASSQIRSTEAFF. The CDR3 region has the DNA TGTGCCAGCAGCCAGATCAGAAGCACTGAAGCTTTCTTT.

Ten or more counts support this clonotype. V and J are TRBV27 and TRBJ1-1; D unclear. Germline V gene data show CDR1 as MNHEY and CDR2 as SMNVEV (reference sequence). The CDR3 is 15 residues long. Deletions cut 1 base from V and 5 bases from J, with 14 bases between. CDR3 coding DNA: TGTGCCAGCAGTTTATTTCCCAGCAGAGATACTGAAGCTTTCTTT. Protein sequence: CASSLFPSRDTEAFF.

This clonotype has just a few counts. The rearrangement joins TRBV28 to TRBJ2-7; D unclear. V gave up 4 bases and J gave up 5 bases, with 6 bases separating them. The germline gives CDR1 MDHEN, CDR2 SYDVKM. The CDR3 runs 11 residues. The CDR3 DNA sequence: TGTGCCAGCAGTTACGTGGACGAGCAGTACTTC. Encoded protein: CASSYVDEQYF. The full variable domain, completed using reference TRBV28 and TRBJ2-7, is DVKVTQSSRYLVKRTGEKVFLECVQDMDHENMFWYRQDPGLGLRLIYFSYDVKMKEKGDIPEGYSVSREKKERFSLILESASTNQTSMYLCASSYVDEQYFGPGTRLTVT.

The chain links TRBV18 to TRBJ2-7; TRBD1 or TRBD2 may be the D gene (6 bases each). Germline values: CDR1 KGHSH, CDR2 LQKENI. Trimming pared 4 bases from V and 0 bases from J, leaving 13 bases between. There are 15 residues in the CDR3. The CDR3 DNA reads TGTGCCAGCTCACTACGACTAGGGGGCTCCTACGAGCAGTACTTC. Translation gives CASSLRLGGSYEQYF.

In this sample, this clonotype turned up many times. The CDR3 spells CASSQVPGQGARTEAFF. The CDR3 nucleotides are TGCGCCAGCAGCCAAGTCCCGGGACAGGGGGCGCGGACTGAAGCTTTCTTT. The V call is TRBV5-1, the J call TRBJ1-1; TRBD1 aligns across 12 bases. The CDR3 is 17 amino acids. Germline lookup yields CDR1 SGHRS and CDR2 YFSETQ. V was clipped by 4 bases and J by 5 bases; unmatched bases: 12.

This rearrangement joins TRBV27 to TRBJ2-1, with 9 bases identical to TRBD2. This CDR3 is 16 amino acids long. CDR1 and CDR2 (germline): MNHEY, SMNVEV (reference sequence). V trimming: 1 base; J trimming: 4 bases; junction bases outside the gene matches: 5. CDR3 DNA: TGTGCCAGCAGTTTATGGCTGACTAGCGGATACAATGAGCAGTTCTTC. Its protein product is CASSLWLTSGYNEQFF.

The chain joins TRBV29-1 to TRBJ1-4, with TRBD1 identical over 12 bases. There are 13 residues in the CDR3. Germline V gives CDR1 SQVTM, CDR2 ANQGSEA. J gave up 8 bases and V 6 bases, and 4 bases lay outside the gene matches. This CDR3 reads CSVRDRGREKLFF. The DNA of the CDR3 is TGCAGCGTCCGGGACAGGGGGCGAGAAAAACTGTTTTTT.

Many counts were recorded for this clonotype. This chain links TRBV29-1 with TRBJ2-7, with D perhaps matching TRBD1 or TRBD2 (6 bases each). Germline V gene data show CDR1 as SQVTM and CDR2 as ANQGSEA. CDR3 size: 13 residues. V was pared by 5 bases and J by 3 bases, with 14 bases between. CDR3 nucleotides: TGCAGCGTTCAGGGGAGGTTCGGCTACGAGCAGTACTTC. Protein product: CSVQGRFGYEQYF.

The chain couples TRBV10-3 to TRBJ2-1, with D perhaps assigned TRBD1 or TRBD2 (5 bases each). Deletions cut 3 bases from V and 0 bases from J, with 6 bases between. In germline, CDR1 is ENHRY, CDR2 SYGVKD. The CDR3 totals 14 residues. The CDR3 DNA follows: TGTGCCATCAGTGACGGGGCCTCCTACAATGAGCAGTTCTTC. Its translation: CAISDGASYNEQFF.

This clonotype was detected only a few times. The V call is TRBV20-1, the J call TRBJ2-7, with 14 bases fitting TRBD2. This CDR3 has 15 amino acids. Germline V gene sequence: CDR1 DFQATT, CDR2 SNEGSKA (reference sequence). J gave up 3 bases and V 0 bases, and 1 base lay outside the gene matches. CDR3 bases: TGCAGTGCTAGAGACGGACTAGCGGGGGGCTACGAGCAGTACTTC. Protein product: CSARDGLAGGYEQYF.

J is TRBJ2-7 and V is TRBV5-6, with TRBD2 matching over 9 bases. Germline V lookup: CDR1 SGHDT, CDR2 YYEEEE. Trimming removed 0 bases from V and 4 bases from J; junction bases left unmatched: 8. CDR3 length: 16 amino acids. DNA for the CDR3: TGTGCCAGCAGCTTGGTTGCGGGAGGGAGTCTATACGAGCAGTACTTC. Its translation: CASSLVAGGSLYEQYF.

The chain is built from TRBV4-3 and TRBJ2-2; TRBD2 is a possible D gene (6 bases). V was cut by 3 bases and J by 7 bases, with 15 bases left in between. The length of the CDR3 is 15 residues. Germline V lookup: CDR1 LGHNA, CDR2 YSLEER. The CDR3 sequence: CASSHGLVADGELFF. CDR3 bases: TGCGCCAGCAGCCATGGCTTGGTAGCGGACGGGGAGCTGTTTTTT.

CDR3: CASSSVTPFDEQYF. CDR3 bases: TGTGCCAGCAGTTCCGTAACGCCCTTCGACGAGCAGTACTTC. V usage is TRBV28 and J usage is TRBJ2-7; D unclear. The CDR3 is 14 amino acids. The germline gives CDR1 MDHEN, CDR2 SYDVKM. V lost 4 bases to trimming and J lost 5 bases, with 15 bases between them.

This clonotype was seen only a few times. The chain combines TRBV4-3 with TRBJ1-1; no reliable D call. Germline V gene lookup returns CDR1 LGHNA and CDR2 YSLEER. V dropped 2 bases and J dropped 9 bases, with 16 bases sitting between them. The CDR3 has 14 amino acids. The CDR3 reads CASSQPGIQEQAFF. As DNA, the CDR3 is TGCGCCAGCAGCCAACCGGGTATTCAGGAGCAAGCTTTCTTT.

There are a few counts of this clonotype. The DNA for the CDR3 is TGTGCCAGCCGGGTGATGACAGGCAACACCGGGGAGCTGTTTTTT. Translated, it gives CASRVMTGNTGELFF. The V call is TRBV6-2 or TRBV6-3, the J call TRBJ2-2; the D gene is possibly TRBD1 (6 bases). CDR1 and CDR2 (germline): MNHEY, SVGEGT. Trimming removed 8 bases at V and 2 bases at J, with 15 bases between. There are 15 residues in the CDR3.

This clonotype was detected many times. V and J are TRBV14 and TRBJ2-2; D unresolved. Between the trimmed V and J ends, which lost 2 bases and 3 bases, there was a span of 1 base. Germline V lookup: CDR1 SGHDN, CDR2 FVKESK. CDR3 size: 12 residues. The CDR3 sequence is CASSQHTGELFF. CDR3 DNA sequence: TGTGCCAGCAGCCAACACACCGGGGAGCTGTTTTTT. The full variable domain, its missing parts supplied by reference TRBV14 and TRBJ2-2, is EAGVTQFPSHSVIEKGQTVTLRCDPISGHDNLYWYRRVMGKEIKFLLHFVKESKQDESGMPNNRFLAERTGGTYSTLKVQPAELEDSGVYFCASSQHTGELFFGEGSRLTVL.

This clonotype occurred a few times. The chain employs TRBV6-2 or TRBV6-3 and TRBJ2-4, with 7 positions matching TRBD1. The CDR3 runs 16 residues. Trimming removed 2 bases from V and 1 base from J; junction bases left unmatched: 5. Germline V gene sequence: CDR1 MNHEY, CDR2 SVGEGT. CDR3 coding DNA: TGTGCCAGCAGTTACCCGACAGGGAAGGCCAAAAACATTCAGTACTTC. This gives the protein CASSYPTGKAKNIQYF.

The chain recombines TRBV10-1 with TRBJ2-5, with D perhaps matching TRBD1 (6 bases). Germline CDR1 is WNHNN and CDR2 is SYGVQD (reference sequence). The CDR3 has 14 residues. The V end lost 6 bases, the J end lost 5 bases, and 16 bases lay between the germline ends. The CDR3 DNA reads TGCGCCAGCAGCCACGACACAGGGTTTGAGACCCAGTACTTC. This encodes CASSHDTGFETQYF.

V usage is TRBV20-1 and J usage is TRBJ2-5; perhaps TRBD2 as D (5 bases). This CDR3 is 13 amino acids long. V dropped 6 bases and J dropped 2 bases, with 13 bases sitting between them. Germline values: CDR1 DFQATT, CDR2 SNEGSKA (reference sequence). As DNA, the CDR3 is TGCAGTGCAGTCGGAGGCCCACAAGAGACCCAGTACTTC. Translation gives CSAVGGPQETQYF.

The chain carries TRBV12-3 or TRBV12-4 and TRBJ2-1; D is unclear. Trimming removed 7 bases at V and 0 bases at J, with 19 bases between. CDR3 size: 17 residues. The CDR3 DNA follows: TGTGCCAGCACATCAGCCTACCCCCCCGCCTCCTACAATGAGCAGTTCTTC. This codes for CASTSAYPPASYNEQFF.

This clonotype was seen a few times. The CDR3 protein is CASSQDWTSYNEQFF. CDR3 coding DNA: TGTGCCAGCAGCCAAGATTGGACTAGCTACAATGAGCAGTTCTTC. The chain joins TRBV14 to TRBJ2-1; 7 bases line up with TRBD2. Germline V lookup: CDR1 SGHDN, CDR2 FVKESK. This CDR3 has 15 residues. Unmatched junction bases numbered 2, after V lost 0 bases and J lost 3 bases. Supplemented by reference TRBV14 and TRBJ2-1, the full variable domain reads EAGVTQFPSHSVIEKGQTVTLRCDPISGHDNLYWYRRVMGKEIKFLLHFVKESKQDESGMPNNRFLAERTGGTYSTLKVQPAELEDSGVYFCASSQDWTSYNEQFFGPGTRLTVL.

CDR3 loop: CASSKLAGIKYNEQFF. For the CDR3, the DNA is TGTGCCAGCAGTAAACTAGCGGGGATAAAATACAATGAGCAGTTCTTC. V is TRBV28 and J is TRBJ2-1, with 10 bases aligning to TRBD2. The CDR3 spans 16 residues. The trim removed 5 bases at V and 4 bases at J, leaving 8 bases unmatched. Germline CDR1 reads MDHEN; CDR2 reads SYDVKM. Supplemented by reference TRBV28 and TRBJ2-1, the full variable domain reads DVKVTQSSRYLVKRTGEKVFLECVQDMDHENMFWYRQDPGLGLRLIYFSYDVKMKEKGDIPEGYSVSREKKERFSLILESASTNQTSMYLCASSKLAGIKYNEQFFGPGTRLTVL.